Listed here are 21 T cell receptor beta chains from one sample, sequenced in a study of cytomegalovirus exposure and HLA in healthy donors. A multiplex PCR was run with 60 Vbeta primers and 13 Jbeta primers. Generated by immunoSEQ multiplex PCR, the TCRdb table keeps only in-frame clones and is missing some. There are fewer than 250,000 clones in the sample; about 80% occur only once, and less than 20% lies in the top ten. The sample was PBMCs. These receptor sequences come from a man between 35 and 55 years old in good health and CMV-seronegative.

The chain recombines TRBV19 with TRBJ1-2; unclear D gene. The germline V gene has CDR1 LNHDA and CDR2 SQIVND (reference sequence). CDR3 length: 12 residues. The ends were cut back, 4 bases at V and 5 bases at J, with 8 bases in the middle. In nucleotides, the CDR3 is TGTGCCAGTAGTAGGCCGGGTTATGGCTACACCTTC. As protein: CASSRPGYGYTF.

The CDR3 spells CASSAQSRGSNQPQHF. In nucleotides, the CDR3 is TGTGCCAGCAGTGCCCAGTCCCGGGGAAGCAATCAGCCCCAGCATTTT. This chain connects TRBV2 to TRBJ1-5; D ambiguous. Looked up from germline, CDR1 is SNHLY and CDR2 is FYNNEI. Trimming left V 4 bases short and J 1 base short, with 14 bases between. The CDR3 is 16 amino acids.

The chain joins TRBV5-1 to TRBJ2-1, with a possible D match to TRBD2 (7 bases). The CDR3 has 16 residues. V was cut by 4 bases and J by 6 bases, with 20 bases left in between. Germline-derived CDR1 and CDR2 are SGHRS and YFSETQ. The DNA of the CDR3 is TGCGCCAGCAGCCCACCAAGGGGGGAGGGGCTCAATGAGCAGTTCTTC. Translation gives CASSPPRGEGLNEQFF.

V and J are TRBV5-4 and TRBJ1-6; 7 nucleotides agree with TRBD1. The germline V gene has CDR1 SGHNT and CDR2 YYREEE (reference sequence). CDR3 length: 15 amino acids. The V and J ends lost 3 bases and 4 bases, in that order; junction bases with no gene match: 4. The CDR3 DNA reads as TGTGCCAGCAGCTCCGGGACAGCTTATAATTCACCCCTCCACTTT. Amino acids: CASSSGTAYNSPLHF.

The rearrangement joins TRBV28 to TRBJ1-1; 8 nucleotides align to TRBD1. Losses at the gene ends were 3 bases for V and 4 bases for J; bases not matched to a gene: 7. Germline lookup yields CDR1 MDHEN and CDR2 SYDVKM. The CDR3 sequence is 15 residues long. The DNA for the CDR3 is TGTGCCAGCAGTTTCCAGGACAGGGCAAGCACTGAAGCTTTCTTT. It yields the protein CASSFQDRASTEAFF.

The chain carries TRBV9 and TRBJ1-1; D possibly corresponds to TRBD1 (6 bases). V lost 3 bases and J lost 0, with 15 bases in between. The V gene's germline CDR1 is SGDLS and CDR2 YYNGEE. CDR3 size: 16 residues. This chain's CDR3 is CASSAVPTGLNTEAFF. DNA for the CDR3: TGTGCCAGCAGCGCCGTACCTACAGGGCTGAACACTGAAGCTTTCTTT.

The chain uses TRBV5-1 and TRBJ2-1; D is possibly TRBD1 (6 bases). This CDR3 has 13 residues. Trimming took 0 bases from V and 7 from J, leaving 8 bases between them. CDR1 and CDR2 from the germline V gene are SGHRS and YFSETQ. CDR3 nucleotides: TGCGCCAGCAGCTTGGGGGGGCAGAATGAGCAGTTCTTC. This sequence encodes CASSLGGQNEQFF.

This clone was picked up a small number of times. The junction departs from germline at one end; a sequencing error may be responsible. The chain employs TRBV7-9 and TRBJ1-4, with 8 bases matching TRBD1. Germline V gene sequence: CDR1 SEHNR, CDR2 FQNEAQ (reference sequence). The CDR3 has 12 residues. CDR3 residues: CSSSLEQGVLFF. In DNA, the CDR3 is TGTTCCAGCAGCTTAGAACAGGGGGTACTGTTTTTT.

The V and J genes are TRBV10-1 and TRBJ2-5; 7 bases line up with TRBD1. V lost 6 bases and J lost 3; bases outside the gene matches: 4. CDR3 size: 13 residues. Germline loops: CDR1 WNHNN, CDR2 SYGVQD (reference sequence). The CDR3 protein is CASSAGTEETQYF. In nucleotides, the CDR3 is TGCGCCAGCAGCGCCGGGACAGAAGAGACCCAGTACTTC.

Only a few counts were recorded for this clone. The chain combines TRBV2 with TRBJ1-1; the D is unclear. Trimming stripped 7 bases from V and 4 bases from J, with 16 bases between. CDR1 SNHLY and CDR2 FYNNEI come from the germline V gene. This CDR3 region has 14 residues. The chain's CDR3 is CASTRYEGSTEAFF. CDR3 nucleotides: TGTGCCAGCACTCGTTATGAGGGCAGCACTGAAGCTTTCTTT.

The chain uses TRBV15 and TRBJ2-3; perhaps TRBD1 as D (6 bases). Germline values: CDR1 LNHNV, CDR2 YYDKDF (reference sequence). V was shortened by 3 bases and J by 9 bases, with 10 bases between the two germline ends. This CDR3 region has 12 residues. This chain's CDR3 is CATSRDRDTQYF. As DNA, the CDR3 is TGTGCCACCAGCAGGGACAGAGACACGCAGTATTTT.

V is TRBV29-1 and J is TRBJ2-7; tentative D call: TRBD2 (6 bases). The V and J ends lost 0 bases and 2 bases respectively, with 20 bases between them. There are 17 residues in the CDR3. Looked up from germline, CDR1 is SQVTM and CDR2 is ANQGSEA. The CDR3 DNA is TGCAGCGTTGAAGATCGGCGGGAATCGGCTCTCGCCTACGAGCAGTACTTC. This sequence encodes CSVEDRRESALAYEQYF.

A remark on this clone: One end of the junction varies from germline; a read error may be responsible. The gene calls are TRBV13 and TRBJ1-5; D is unresolved. In germline, CDR1 is PRHDT, CDR2 FYEKMQ (reference sequence). This CDR3 has 13 amino acids. CDR3 DNA: TGTACCAGCAGCTTGGGCAGCAATCAGCCCCAGCATTTT. This codes for CTSSLGSNQPQHF.

The CDR3 coding sequence is TGCAGCGTCCCATACGTACTAGCGGGGGGGGATGAGCAGTTCTTC. Its translation: CSVPYVLAGGDEQFF. The chain joins TRBV29-1 to TRBJ2-1; 13 bases match TRBD2. V dropped 6 bases and J dropped 8; count of bases not matched to a gene: 10. The length of the CDR3 is 15 residues. Looked up from germline, CDR1 is SQVTM and CDR2 is ANQGSEA.

The chain combines TRBV5-8 with TRBJ2-1; 11 positions match TRBD2. Germline V gene lookup returns CDR1 SGHTS and CDR2 YDEGEE. With V trimmed by 0 bases and J by 7 bases, 15 bases remained unmatched. This CDR3 contains 19 residues. The CDR3 DNA follows: TGTGCCAGCAGCTTGGTGTTAGCGGGAGGGCTCGGCCCCCTGAATGAGCAGTTCTTC. Its translation is CASSLVLAGGLGPLNEQFF.

The V gene is TRBV7-6, the J gene TRBJ2-5; TRBD2 aligns across 9 bases. The CDR3 sequence is 18 residues long. Germline CDR1 SGHVS, CDR2 FNYEAQ. Losses at the gene ends were 4 bases for V and 1 base for J; bases not matched to a gene: 13. The CDR3 region has the DNA TGTGCCAGCAGCTCCCCGCCCCTACTAGCGGGCGCCCAAGAGACCCAGTACTTC. Amino acid sequence: CASSSPPLLAGAQETQYF.

Here the CDR3 reads CASSSTGGPYNEQFF. Written as DNA, the CDR3 is TGTGCCAGCAGCTCGACAGGGGGTCCTTACAATGAGCAGTTCTTC. V gene TRBV5-6 combines with J gene TRBJ2-1; TRBD1 matches at 9 bases. V dropped 3 bases and J dropped 4; count of bases not matched to a gene: 5. This CDR3 spans 15 amino acids. Germline V lookup: CDR1 SGHDT, CDR2 YYEEEE.

The chain employs TRBV2 and TRBJ2-5; D is perhaps TRBD1 (6 bases). The CDR3 totals 14 residues. Germline CDR1 is SNHLY and CDR2 is FYNNEI. Trimming cost V 8 bases and J 4 bases, with 17 bases left between them. The CDR3 nucleotides read TGTGCCAGCTACTATAGTACAGGGTTAGAGACCCAGTACTTC. Its translation: CASYYSTGLETQYF.

The CDR3 sequence: CASSLFRGGNTGELFF. The CDR3 nucleotides read TGTGCCAGCAGCCTCTTCCGGGGGGGCAACACCGGGGAGCTGTTTTTT. The chain couples TRBV11-3 to TRBJ2-2; the match to TRBD2 covers 8 bases. This CDR3 contains 16 residues. V lost 5 bases to trimming and J lost 2 bases; unmatched junction nucleotides: 7. CDR1 is SGHNT, CDR2 YENEEA, per germline.

The genes are TRBV19 and TRBJ1-2; D is perhaps TRBD1 (6 bases). CDR1 and CDR2 (germline): LNHDA, SQIVND (reference sequence). The germline V and J ends were trimmed by 0 bases and 5 bases, with 16 bases remaining between them. There are 16 residues in the CDR3. The CDR3 region is CASSIDLLGALYGYTF. The CDR3 nucleotides read TGTGCCAGTAGTATAGATCTTCTGGGGGCCCTGTATGGCTACACCTTC.

The chain couples TRBV5-1 to TRBJ2-5; TRBD1 matches at 8 bases. V shed 4 bases and J 4 bases; nucleotides not matched to a gene: 6. CDR1 is SGHRS and CDR2 is YFSETQ in the germline V gene. This CDR3 is built from 14 residues. CDR3 in DNA: TGCGCCAGCAGCCTCAGGGGGCTTGTAGAGACCCAGTACTTC. It yields the protein CASSLRGLVETQYF. The entire variable domain, with the rest obtained from reference TRBV5-1 and TRBJ2-5, is as follows: KAGVTQTPRYLIKTRGQQVTLSCSPISGHRSVSWYQQTPGQGLQFLFEYFSETQRNKGNFPGRFSGRQFSNSRSEMNVSTLELGDSALYLCASSLRGLVETQYFGPGTRLLVL.